What follows are 32 T cell receptor beta chains derived from one specimen sequenced in a study of blood T cell repertoires in COVID-19. Sequenced by immunoSEQ multiplex PCR; TCRdb stores in-frame clones only, minus some. The sample carries 75,000 to 90,000 clones, around nine tenths recorded once. Source material: peripheral blood. The receptors shown here come from a man older than 75 with active or convalescent COVID-19.

This chain links TRBV5-1 with TRBJ1-2; TRBD1 matches 7 bases. Germline CDR1 is SGHRS and CDR2 is YFSETQ. Germline trimming cut 4 bases from V and 8 bases from J; bases unmatched to any gene: 14. The CDR3 totals 15 residues. The DNA of the CDR3 is TGCGCCAGCAGCGCAACCGGGTCCCAGGGGGGCGGCTACACCTTC. Its protein is CASSATGSQGGGYTF.

V usage is TRBV6-5 and J usage is TRBJ2-5; TRBD1 matches 9 bases. The CDR3 runs 14 residues. The germline CDR1 and CDR2 sequences are MNHEY and SVGAGI. The V gene end was trimmed by 6 bases and the J gene end by 7 bases; junction bases not matched to a gene: 9. For the CDR3, the DNA is TGTGCCAGCAGCCCGCGGACAGGGGAGGGGACCCAGTACTTC. As protein: CASSPRTGEGTQYF.

CDR3 sequence reads: CASKTGTSTFATNEKLFF. The CDR3 region has the DNA TGTGCCAGCAAGACCGGGACATCAACTTTTGCAACTAATGAAAAACTGTTTTTT. The chain uses TRBV27 and TRBJ1-4, with a tentative D call TRBD1 (6 bases). There are 18 residues in the CDR3. Germline V gives CDR1 MNHEY, CDR2 SMNVEV (reference sequence). Trimming removed 7 bases at V and 0 bases at J, with 21 bases between.

This clone occurred once. The chain carries TRBV6-1 and TRBJ1-1; D unresolved. Between the trimmed V and J ends, which lost 2 bases and 7 bases, there was a span of 5 bases. The CDR3 runs to 11 residues. Germline V gene lookup returns CDR1 MNHNS and CDR2 SASEGT. CDR3: CASSEIYEAFF. The CDR3 nucleotides are TGTGCCAGCAGTGAAATTTATGAAGCTTTCTTT.

This chain connects TRBV14 to TRBJ2-7, with TRBD2 identical over 11 bases. The J segment lost 3 bases and the V segment lost 9 bases, leaving 10 bases of the junction unmatched. Germline-derived CDR1 and CDR2 are SGHDN and FVKESK. This CDR3 spans 15 amino acids. The CDR3: CASSPGTSGNYEQYV. The CDR3 nucleotides read TGTGCCAGTTCCCCCGGGACTAGCGGAAACTACGAGCAGTACGTC.

The J gene is TRBJ2-1, the V gene TRBV5-1; weak D call: TRBD2 (6 bases). CDR3 size: 15 residues. Trimming pared 7 bases from V and 0 bases from J, leaving 14 bases between. Germline lookup yields CDR1 SGHRS and CDR2 YFSETQ. The CDR3 DNA is TGCGCCAGCGGCCCTAGCGCGCGCTCCTACAATGAGCAGTTCTTC. This encodes CASGPSARSYNEQFF.

V is TRBV29-1 and J is TRBJ1-1, with 12 bases identical to TRBD1. This CDR3 spans 17 amino acids. Germline V gives CDR1 SQVTM, CDR2 ANQGSEA. Trimming took 8 bases from V and 1 from J; bases not matched to a gene: 14. DNA of the CDR3: TGCAGCCCTGCGGGACAGGGGGCGCAGACTAGGAACACTGAAGCTTTCTTT. This encodes CSPAGQGAQTRNTEAFF. Full variable domain (remainder filled in from reference TRBV29-1 and TRBJ1-1): SAVISQKPSRDICQRGTSLTIQCQVDSQVTMMFWYRQQPGQSLTLIATANQGSEATYESGFVIDKFPISRPNLTFSTLTVSNMSPEDSSIYLCSPAGQGAQTRNTEAFFGQGTRLTVV.

This clone showed up many times. J is TRBJ2-7 and V is TRBV5-6; tentative D call: TRBD1 (6 bases). CDR3 size: 12 residues. V lost 6 bases, J lost 6 bases, and 13 bases lay in between. CDR1 is SGHDT, CDR2 YYEEEE, per germline. The CDR3 here is CASITGIGEQYV. CDR3 coding DNA: TGTGCCAGCATAACAGGGATAGGCGAGCAGTACGTC.

The chain has TRBV5-1 and TRBJ2-2; 11 bases match TRBD2. The V and J ends lost 5 bases and 2 bases, in that order; junction bases with no gene match: 5. Germline assignment: CDR1 SGHRS and CDR2 YFSETQ. The CDR3 consists of 16 residues. In nucleotides, the CDR3 is TGCGCCAGCAGTCCCGGGACTAGCGGAAACACCGGGGAGCTGTTTTTT. Its protein product is CASSPGTSGNTGELFF. The variable domain in full, completed from reference TRBV5-1 and TRBJ2-2, reads KAGVTQTPRYLIKTRGQQVTLSCSPISGHRSVSWYQQTPGQGLQFLFEYFSETQRNKGNFPGRFSGRQFSNSRSEMNVSTLELGDSALYLCASSPGTSGNTGELFFGEGSRLTVL.

This chain connects TRBV5-6 to TRBJ1-2; D unresolved. V shed 2 bases and J shed 5 bases, with 10 bases lying between them. The CDR3 is made up of 13 amino acids. Germline loops: CDR1 SGHDT, CDR2 YYEEEE. CDR3 DNA sequence: TGTGCCAGCAGCTTATCAGGAACTTATGGCTACACCTTC. The encoded protein is CASSLSGTYGYTF.

In its sample, this clone was seen a few times. V is TRBV11-2 and J is TRBJ1-1; tentatively, D is TRBD1 (6 bases). Germline V gene data show CDR1 as SGHAT and CDR2 as FQNNGV. The CDR3 covers 14 residues. V was clipped by 6 bases and J by 3 bases, with 14 bases between them. CDR3: CASRPMWGHTEAFF. CDR3 nucleotide sequence: TGTGCCAGCAGGCCTATGTGGGGGCACACTGAAGCTTTCTTT.

The V call is TRBV4-1, the J call TRBJ1-1; 8 bases map to TRBD1. V trimming: 4 bases; J trimming: 1 base; junction bases outside the gene matches: 5. The CDR3 totals 15 residues. Per the germline V gene, CDR1 is MGHRA and CDR2 is YSYEKL. The CDR3 loop reads CASSLLGQANTEAFF. The CDR3 coding sequence is TGCGCCAGCAGCCTCCTGGGACAGGCGAACACTGAAGCTTTCTTT.

This clone has only a few counts. The chain is built from TRBV2 and TRBJ2-7, with D possibly being TRBD1 (6 bases). Germline lookup yields CDR1 SNHLY and CDR2 FYNNEI. Trimming left V 8 bases short and J 0 bases short, with 17 bases between. The CDR3 has 15 residues. CDR3 residues: CASSPDRSYSYEQYV. The CDR3 DNA sequence: TGTGCCAGCTCCCCGGACAGATCTTACTCCTACGAGCAGTACGTC.

This chain joins TRBV2 and TRBJ1-6; tentatively, D is TRBD1 (6 bases). The CDR3 sequence is 13 residues long. The ends were cut back, 8 bases at V and 11 bases at J, with 16 bases in the middle. Germline assignment: CDR1 SNHLY and CDR2 FYNNEI. This CDR3 is CASADSNLAPLHF. The CDR3 DNA is TGTGCCAGCGCGGACAGCAATTTGGCACCCCTCCACTTT.

The rearrangement joins TRBV19 to TRBJ1-5; D perhaps matches TRBD1 (5 bases). The germline CDR1 and CDR2 sequences are LNHDA and SQIVND (reference sequence). The CDR3 length is 16 residues. The V gene lost 7 bases and the J gene lost 1 base, with 17 bases spanning the gap. The CDR3 sequence is CASNPRAGTSNQPQHF. In nucleotides, the CDR3 is TGTGCCAGTAACCCCCGTGCGGGGACCAGCAATCAGCCCCAGCATTTT.

This clone was seen only once. V gene TRBV29-1 combines with J gene TRBJ2-1, with a weak D call TRBD2 (6 bases). The CDR3 runs 12 residues. Between the trimmed V and J ends, which lost 3 bases and 7 bases, there was a span of 10 bases. CDR1 and CDR2 (germline): SQVTM, ANQGSEA. CDR3: CSVDGGDNEQFF. The CDR3 nucleotides are TGCAGCGTTGATGGAGGGGATAATGAGCAGTTCTTC.

The chain joins TRBV27 to TRBJ2-3; the D gene is possibly TRBD1 (6 bases). The CDR3 has 15 residues. V was trimmed by 5 bases and J by 10 bases, leaving 22 bases between them. CDR1 MNHEY and CDR2 SMNVEV come from the germline V gene (reference sequence). The CDR3 loop is CASSPEGVMTLAQYF. The DNA for the CDR3 is TGTGCCAGCAGTCCCGAGGGGGTAATGACCTTGGCGCAGTATTTT.

The chain uses TRBV3-1 (or the pseudogene TRBV3-2) and TRBJ2-2; 12 nucleotides match TRBD2. Germline V gene sequence: CDR1 LGHDT, CDR2 YNNKEL (reference sequence). J was trimmed by 6 bases and V by 1 base; bases with no gene match: 0. This CDR3 spans 15 amino acids. The CDR3 DNA follows: TGTGCCAGCAGCCAAGGACTAGCGGGGGCCGGGGAGCTGTTTTTT. It yields the protein CASSQGLAGAGELFF.

The table lists this clone with a count of one. The CDR3 region is CAWSSGTGNYGYTF. CDR3 DNA: TGTGCCTGGAGTAGCGGGACAGGGAACTATGGCTACACCTTC. The rearrangement uses TRBV30 and TRBJ1-2, with TRBD1 identical over 9 bases. CDR3 length: 14 residues. Germline assignment: CDR1 GTSNPN and CDR2 SVGIG (reference sequence). The J segment lost 2 bases and the V segment lost 2 bases, leaving 3 bases of the junction unmatched.

The rearrangement joins TRBV11-2 to TRBJ1-2; 10 nucleotides line up with TRBD1. CDR1 is SGHAT and CDR2 is FQNNGV in the germline V gene. The length of the CDR3 is 19 residues. Losses at the gene ends were 8 bases for V and 4 bases for J; bases not matched to a gene: 22. The CDR3 bases are TGTGCCAGCGGCGCTTCCCTCAACCCTAGGGGGACAGGGGCCTATGGCTACACCTTC. Translating it yields CASGASLNPRGTGAYGYTF. The full variable domain, in which reference TRBV11-2 and TRBJ1-2 provide the parts outside the CDR3, is EAGVAQSPRYKIIEKRQSVAFWCNPISGHATLYWYQQILGQGPKLLIQFQNNGVVDDSQLPKDRFSAERLKGVDSTLKIQPAKLEDSAVYLCASGASLNPRGTGAYGYTFGSGTRLTVV.

The chain links TRBV6-4 to TRBJ1-2; 8 positions match TRBD1. The CDR3 has 14 residues. Germline V gives CDR1 MRHNA, CDR2 SNTAGT. Trimming took 3 bases from V and 5 from J; bases not matched to a gene: 5. The CDR3 DNA reads TGTGCCAGCAGTGAATCCGGGACAGGATATGGCTACACCTTC. Its translation: CASSESGTGYGYTF.

The chain uses TRBV28 and TRBJ2-5; 8 bases are shared with TRBD2. This CDR3 has 14 amino acids. CDR1 and CDR2 (germline): MDHEN, SYDVKM. V lost 2 bases, J lost 6 bases, and 5 bases stayed unmatched. The CDR3 is CASSLPGGPKTQYF. The DNA of the CDR3 is TGTGCCAGCAGTTTACCGGGGGGGCCGAAGACCCAGTACTTC.

J is TRBJ2-1 and V is TRBV2; a weak D match, TRBD1 (6 bases). V was pared by 6 bases and J by 9 bases, with 15 bases between. This CDR3 region has 13 residues. The V gene's germline CDR1 is SNHLY and CDR2 FYNNEI. CDR3 DNA sequence: TGTGCCAGCAGCAAAGGACAGCCCAGTGAGCAGTTCTTC. Encoded protein: CASSKGQPSEQFF.

The J gene is TRBJ1-5, the V gene TRBV29-1; no clear D gene. There are 13 residues in the CDR3. Germline lookup yields CDR1 SQVTM and CDR2 ANQGSEA. V gave up 5 bases and J gave up 5 bases, with 13 bases separating them. CDR3 sequence (DNA): TGCAGCGTTATTGCAGTACGGGATCAGCCCCAGCATTTT. Protein sequence: CSVIAVRDQPQHF.

The rearrangement links TRBV28 to TRBJ2-7; 7 bases map to TRBD1. V lost 6 bases, J lost 2 bases, and 7 bases stayed unmatched. Germline CDR1 reads MDHEN; CDR2 reads SYDVKM. This CDR3 spans 14 amino acids. The chain's CDR3 is CASRRAGTAYEQYV. The CDR3 DNA reads as TGTGCCAGCAGGCGGGCCGGGACAGCCTACGAGCAGTACGTC.

V usage is TRBV3-1 (or the pseudogene TRBV3-2) and J usage is TRBJ2-3; 10 bases line up with TRBD2. Looked up from germline, CDR1 is LGHDT and CDR2 is YNNKEL (reference sequence). V shed 0 bases and J 1 base; nucleotides not matched to a gene: 10. The CDR3 has 19 residues. CDR3 DNA: TGTGCCAGCAGCCAAGAAACCGGGGCTAGCGGGGGACGCACAGATACGCAGTATTTT. It codes for CASSQETGASGGRTDTQYF.

V usage is TRBV19 and J usage is TRBJ1-1, with D possibly TRBD1 on 6 matching bases. V was shortened by 3 bases and J by 4 bases, with 9 bases between the two germline ends. This CDR3 spans 13 amino acids. The V gene's germline CDR1 is LNHDA and CDR2 SQIVND (reference sequence). The CDR3 DNA is TGTGCCAGTAGTATCGACAGGCCCACTGAAGCTTTCTTT. Protein sequence: CASSIDRPTEAFF.

The CDR3 nucleotides read TGTGCCAGCAGCCTGGCAGGAGGCTCCTATAATTCACCCCTCCACTTT. Its translation: CASSLAGGSYNSPLHF. The chain carries TRBV5-6 and TRBJ1-6, with D unresolved. The V and J ends lost 4 bases and 0 bases respectively, with 11 bases between them. The CDR3 has 16 amino acids. Germline CDR1 and CDR2: SGHDT and YYEEEE.

V is TRBV18 and J is TRBJ2-6; no clear D. Germline CDR1 KGHSH, CDR2 LQKENI. Between the trimmed V and J ends, which lost 1 base and 0 bases, there was a span of 10 bases. The CDR3 loop spans 17 amino acids. For the CDR3, the DNA is TGTGCCAGCTCACCACAGTTTTCCTACTCTGGGGCCAACGTCCTGACTTTC. Its protein is CASSPQFSYSGANVLTF.

The chain has TRBV6-5 and TRBJ1-6; possible D gene TRBD1, 6 bases. Trimming pared 2 bases from V and 7 bases from J, leaving 15 bases between. Per the germline V gene, CDR1 is MNHEY and CDR2 is SVGAGI. The CDR3 length is 16 residues. This CDR3 reads CASSYRPGAENSPLHF. CDR3 in DNA: TGTGCCAGCAGTTACCGCCCAGGGGCAGAAAATTCACCCCTCCACTTT.

This clone was detected once. The rearrangement uses TRBV6-5 and TRBJ1-6; 8 bases map to TRBD1. Germline V gene sequence: CDR1 MNHEY, CDR2 SVGAGI. V was pared by 6 bases and J by 10 bases, with 2 bases of the junction left unmatched. The CDR3 covers 12 residues. As DNA, the CDR3 is TGTGCCAGCAGGGACAGGGTCTCACCCCTCCACTTT. Protein product: CASRDRVSPLHF.

The V and J genes are TRBV24-1 and TRBJ2-1, with 11 nucleotides matching TRBD2. V shed 6 bases and J 7 bases; nucleotides not matched to a gene: 10. The CDR3 has 16 residues. Germline-derived CDR1 and CDR2 are KGHDR and SFDVKD. CDR3 in DNA: TGTGCCACCAGTCCCCAACTAGCGGGAGAGTTGAATGAGCAGTTCTTC. Its protein is CATSPQLAGELNEQFF.